This TCR beta chain was obtained from a study of blood T cell repertoires in COVID-19. About the research overall: COVID-19 samples collected from the United States, Italy and Spain covered acute and convalescent phases. T cells, B-cell-depleted T cells, or PBMCs provided the cDNA or gDNA that served as material.

The CDR3 is made up of 16 amino acids. Germline V gene sequence: CDR1 LNHDA, CDR2 SQIVND (reference sequence). V lost 1 base, J lost 1 base, and 1 base stayed unmatched. Original analysis: Amplification of reference gene primers provided the estimated nucleated cell counts. Using immunoSEQ multiplex PCR, the repertoire was profiled, and TCRdb retains in-frame clones only, with some absent. V and J calls and clone size are as listed in that table; D and trimming were resolved from the DNA. Among about 200,000 clones, about nine tenths were seen once, and the ten largest hold around 1.5%. This clone was seen just once.

Sequencing used peripheral blood. This clonotype was sampled from a man between 18 and 35 years old with active or convalescent COVID-19. This chain joins TRBV19 and TRBJ1-3, with 10 bases aligning to TRBD1. The CDR3 nucleotides are TGTGCCAGTAGTATAGGACAGGGGGCATCTGGAAACACCATATATTTT. It translates to CASSIGQGASGNTIYF. Using reference TRBV19 and TRBJ1-3 for the parts outside the CDR3, the full variable domain is DGGITQSPKYLFRKEGQNVTLSCEQNLNHDAMYWYRQDPGQGLRLIYYSQIVNDFQKGDIAEGYSVSREKKESFPLTVTSAQKNPTAFYLCASSIGQGASGNTIYFGEGSWLTVV.